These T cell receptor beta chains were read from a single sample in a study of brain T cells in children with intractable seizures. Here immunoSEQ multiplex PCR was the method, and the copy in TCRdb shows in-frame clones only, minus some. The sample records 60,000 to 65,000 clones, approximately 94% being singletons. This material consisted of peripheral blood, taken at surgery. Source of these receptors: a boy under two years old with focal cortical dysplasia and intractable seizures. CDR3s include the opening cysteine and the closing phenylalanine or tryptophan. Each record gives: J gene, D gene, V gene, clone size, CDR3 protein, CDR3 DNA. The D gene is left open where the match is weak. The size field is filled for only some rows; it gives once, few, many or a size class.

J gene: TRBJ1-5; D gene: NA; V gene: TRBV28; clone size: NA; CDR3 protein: CASRLQGRRNQPQHF; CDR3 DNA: TGTGCCAGCAGACTACAGGGAAGGAGGAATCAGCCCCAGCATTTT
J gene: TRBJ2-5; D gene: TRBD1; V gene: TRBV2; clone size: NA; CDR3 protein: CASRPDRVQETQYF; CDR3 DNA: TGTGCCAGCAGGCCAGACAGGGTCCAAGAGACCCAGTACTTC
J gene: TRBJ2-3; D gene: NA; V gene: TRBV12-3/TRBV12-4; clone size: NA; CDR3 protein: CASSLKDTDTQYF; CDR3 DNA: TGTGCCAGCAGTTTAAAAGACACAGATACGCAGTATTTT
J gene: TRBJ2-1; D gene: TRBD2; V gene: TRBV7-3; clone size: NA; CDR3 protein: CASSLLLAGYNEQFF; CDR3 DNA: TGTGCCAGCAGCTTATTACTAGCGGGCTACAATGAGCAGTTCTTC
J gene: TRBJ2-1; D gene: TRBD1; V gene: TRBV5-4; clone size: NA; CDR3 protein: CASSWRTGKNEQFF; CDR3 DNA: TGTGCCAGCAGCTGGCGGACAGGGAAGAATGAGCAGTTCTTC
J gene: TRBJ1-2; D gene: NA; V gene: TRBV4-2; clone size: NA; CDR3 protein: CASSVEGGGNGYTF; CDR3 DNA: TGTGCCAGCAGCGTCGAGGGGGGAGGGAATGGCTACACCTTC
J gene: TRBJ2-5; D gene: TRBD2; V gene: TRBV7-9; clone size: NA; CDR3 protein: CASTLGGGETQYF; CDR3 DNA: TGTGCCAGCACCCTGGGGGGAGGGGAGACCCAGTACTTC
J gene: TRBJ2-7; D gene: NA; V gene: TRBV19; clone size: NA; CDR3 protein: CASSIAKNYEQYF; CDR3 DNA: TGTGCCAGTAGTATAGCAAAGAACTACGAGCAGTACTTC
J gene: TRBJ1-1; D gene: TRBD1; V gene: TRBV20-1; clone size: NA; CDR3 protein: CSASVGTGNTEAFF; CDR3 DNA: TGCAGTGCTAGTGTAGGGACAGGGAACACTGAAGCTTTCTTT
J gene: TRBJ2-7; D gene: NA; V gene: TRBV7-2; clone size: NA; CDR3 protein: CASSDPGTLEQYF; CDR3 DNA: TGTGCCAGCAGCGACCCGGGAACTTTGGAGCAGTACTTC
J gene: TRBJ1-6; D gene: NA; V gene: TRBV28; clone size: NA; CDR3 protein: CASSRPDRGNNSPLHF; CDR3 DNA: TGTGCCAGCAGCCGACCCGACCGGGGGAATAATTCACCCCTCCACTTT
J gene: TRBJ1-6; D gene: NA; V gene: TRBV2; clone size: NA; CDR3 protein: CASSDRVGNNSPLHF; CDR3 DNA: TGTGCCAGCAGTGACAGGGTCGGGAATAATTCACCCCTCCACTTT
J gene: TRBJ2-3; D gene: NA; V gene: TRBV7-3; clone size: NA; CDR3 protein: CASSLQGTTDTQYF; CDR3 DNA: TGTGCCAGCAGCTTACAGGGTACCACAGATACGCAGTATTTT
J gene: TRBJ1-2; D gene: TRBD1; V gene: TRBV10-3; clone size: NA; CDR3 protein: CAISEQHPGQEDGYTF; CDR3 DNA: TGTGCCATCAGTGAGCAGCACCCGGGACAGGAGGATGGCTACACCTTC
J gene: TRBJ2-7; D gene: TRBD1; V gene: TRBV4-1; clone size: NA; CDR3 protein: CASSPGGQGLPYEQYF; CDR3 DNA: TGCGCCAGCAGCCCCGGGGGACAGGGGCTGCCCTACGAGCAGTACTTC
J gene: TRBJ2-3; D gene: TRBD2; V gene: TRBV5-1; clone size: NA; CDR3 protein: CASSLEVAGNTDTQYF; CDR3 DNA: TGCGCCAGCAGCTTGGAGGTAGCGGGGAACACAGATACGCAGTATTTT
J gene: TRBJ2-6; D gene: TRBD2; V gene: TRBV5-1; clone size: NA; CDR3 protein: CASSLIRGTSGGGPGANVLTF; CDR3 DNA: TGCGCCAGCAGCTTGATCCGAGGGACTAGCGGGGGGGGCCCTGGGGCCAACGTCCTGACTTTC
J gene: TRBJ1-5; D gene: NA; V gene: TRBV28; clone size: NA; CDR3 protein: CASSSRRTQHF; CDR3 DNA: TGTGCCAGCAGTTCTAGGAGGACCCAGCATTTT
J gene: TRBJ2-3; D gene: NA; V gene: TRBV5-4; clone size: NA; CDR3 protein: CASSLPSTDTQYF; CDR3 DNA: TGTGCCAGCAGCTTGCCATCTACAGATACGCAGTATTTT
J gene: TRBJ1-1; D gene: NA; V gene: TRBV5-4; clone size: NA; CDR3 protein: CASSLMAGTNTEAFF; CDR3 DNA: TGTGCCAGCAGCTTGATGGCGGGGACGAACACTGAAGCTTTCTTT
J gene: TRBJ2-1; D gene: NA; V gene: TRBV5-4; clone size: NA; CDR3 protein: CASSWPKGGRNEQFF; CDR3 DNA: TGTGCCAGCAGCTGGCCCAAGGGGGGGCGCAATGAGCAGTTCTTC
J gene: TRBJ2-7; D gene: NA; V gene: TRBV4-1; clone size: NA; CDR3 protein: CASSQGSAGASGEQYF; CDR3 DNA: TGCGCCAGCAGCCAAGGGTCTGCAGGGGCTTCGGGCGAGCAGTACTTC
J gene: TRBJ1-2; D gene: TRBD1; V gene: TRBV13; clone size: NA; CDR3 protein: CASSVNRGAYGYTF; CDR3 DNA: TGTGCCAGCAGCGTCAACAGGGGGGCCTATGGCTACACCTTC
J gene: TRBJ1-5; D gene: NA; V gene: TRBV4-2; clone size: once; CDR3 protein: CASSPTEGGRLNQPQHF; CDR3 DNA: TGTGCCAGCAGCCCCACGGAGGGGGGACGCCTCAATCAGCCCCAGCATTTT